These T cell receptor beta chains were read from a single sample in a study of blood T cell repertoires in COVID-19. Generated by immunoSEQ multiplex PCR, the TCRdb table keeps only in-frame clones and is missing some. The data hold more than 95,000 clones, with roughly 85% observed a single time. Material: peripheral blood. The receptors originated from a woman of 80 years or more with acute or convalescent COVID-19. Each CDR3 is given with its conserved first and last residue. A D gene is named only where the DNA matches it firmly. The size of a clone is reported for some rows only, either as once, few or many, or as a class for expanded clones.

D gene	CDR3 length	V gene	clone size	J gene	CDR3 DNA	CDR3 protein
-	14	TRBV19	-	TRBJ1-5	TGTGCCAGTAGTATATTCATTGCGGGGCAGCCCCAGCATTTT	CASSIFIAGQPQHF
-	12	TRBV28	few	TRBJ1-2	TGTGCCAGCAGTTTGACAGACTATGGCTACACCTTC	CASSLTDYGYTF
-	21	TRBV19	-	TRBJ1-6	TGTGCCAGTAGTACGGGGATCCAGGGACTAAGGGAGGGCCTCCACCATTCACCCCTCCACTTT	CASSTGIQGLREGLHHSPLHF
-	13	TRBV6-6	-	TRBJ2-3	TGTGCCAGCAGCCGGACAGGCACAGATACGCAGTATTTT	CASSRTGTDTQYF
TRBD2	16	TRBV5-1	-	TRBJ2-5	TGCGCCAGCAGCTTGGGCGGGAGGGCCCTCCAAGAGACCCAGTACTTC	CASSLGGRALQETQYF
-	14	TRBV5-1	-	TRBJ2-7	TGCGCCAGCAGCCGGGACTCCTTCCCCTACGAGCAGTACTTC	CASSRDSFPYEQYF
-	15	TRBV3-1/TRBV3-2	-	TRBJ2-7	TGTGCCAGCAGCCAGGGGAGTCTTGGGATCTACGAGCAGTACTTC	CASSQGSLGIYEQYF
TRBD2	14	TRBV11-3	few	TRBJ2-1	TGTGCCAGCAGCTTGACCAGCGGGAGCAATGAGCAGTTCTTC	CASSLTSGSNEQFF
TRBD2	14	TRBV29-1	-	TRBJ2-1	TGCAGCGTTCTGACTAGCGGGAGGGCGAATGAGCAGTTCTTC	CSVLTSGRANEQFF
TRBD2	15	TRBV19	-	TRBJ2-1	TGTGCCAGTAGTATGGGTGGGAGGGCCGTCGATGAGCAGTTCTTC	CASSMGGRAVDEQFF
TRBD2	15	TRBV5-1	once	TRBJ2-3	TGCGCCAGCAGCTTGGCTCTAGCGGACTCAGATACGCAGTATTTT	CASSLALADSDTQYF
TRBD1	12	TRBV27	-	TRBJ1-1	TGTGCCAGCAGTAGTAGACAGGGTCGAGCTTTCTTT	CASSSRQGRAFF
TRBD1	14	TRBV7-9	-	TRBJ1-5	TGTGCCAGCAGCGACGGACAGGGCCATCAGCCCCAGCATTTT	CASSDGQGHQPQHF
-	16	TRBV24-1	-	TRBJ2-1	TGTGCCACCAGTGATTCTACAGGAAAAACCATCAATGAGCAGTTCTTC	CATSDSTGKTINEQFF
-	13	TRBV10-3	-	TRBJ1-2	TGTGCCATCACTAACGACAGGCCTCATGGCTACACCTTC	CAITNDRPHGYTF
-	16	TRBV5-5	-	TRBJ1-6	TGTGCCAGCAGCTCCCCGGGAGGGCCTAATAATTCACCCCTCCACTTT	CASSSPGGPNNSPLHF
-	15	TRBV18	-	TRBJ1-2	TGTGCCAGCTCACCAGACATGGGCCTCGACTATGGCTACACCTTC	CASSPDMGLDYGYTF
TRBD1	16	TRBV6-5	-	TRBJ1-3	TGTGCCAGCAGTTACGCTCCCGCAGGGGGTGGAAACACCATATATTTT	CASSYAPAGGGNTIYF
TRBD1	15	TRBV28	-	TRBJ1-5	TGTGCCAGCAGCCAAACGAGGACAGGGGATCAGCCCCAGCATTTT	CASSQTRTGDQPQHF
TRBD2	14	TRBV18	-	TRBJ2-5	TGTGCCAGCTCAATAGCGGGAGGGCTGGAGACCCAGTACTTC	CASSIAGGLETQYF
-	13	TRBV2	-	TRBJ1-5	TGTGCCAGCAGTGCCCAGGCCAATCAGCCCCAGCATTTT	CASSAQANQPQHF
TRBD2	16	TRBV11-2	-	TRBJ2-3	TGTGCCAGCAGCTTAGGATCTAGCGGGCACACAGATACGCAGTATTTT	CASSLGSSGHTDTQYF
-	15	TRBV9	-	TRBJ1-3	TGTGCCAGCAGCAGCCCGGGACATCCTGGAAACACCATATATTTT	CASSSPGHPGNTIYF
-	13	TRBV23-1	-	TRBJ1-2	TGCGCCAGCAGTCAACCGGGACATGGCTTCCACGGCTTC	CASSQPGHGFHGF
-	18	TRBV6-4	-	TRBJ2-1	TGTGCCATCCGCTCCACTGCTGGGAGCCGACTCGCCTACAATGAGCAGTTCTTC	CAIRSTAGSRLAYNEQFF
-	19	TRBV4-2	few	TRBJ1-2	TGTGCCAGCAGCCAAGATACGATCGGGGGGGATAGACCGCCTTATGGCTACACCTTC	CASSQDTIGGDRPPYGYTF
TRBD1	15	TRBV11-3	-	TRBJ2-2	TGTGCCAGCAGCTTATCAGGGGGTGGTACCGGGGAGCTGTTTTTT	CASSLSGGGTGELFF
TRBD2	16	TRBV6-2/TRBV6-3	-	TRBJ2-1	TGTGCCAGCAGTTCCGCCGGGACTAGCGGGATGGGTGAGCAGTTCTTC	CASSSAGTSGMGEQFF
TRBD2	18	TRBV7-9	-	TRBJ2-7	TGTGCCAGCAGCCCGATTTTCGGTTGGGCGGGAGGGAGCTACGAGCAGTACTTC	CASSPIFGWAGGSYEQYF
-	13	TRBV7-2	-	TRBJ2-7	TGTGCCAGCAGCTTCACCTATCCTTACGAGCAGTACTTC	CASSFTYPYEQYF
TRBD1	17	TRBV3-1/TRBV3-2	-	TRBJ1-1	TGTGCCAGCAGCCAACGACAGGGGGCCTCCATGAACACTGAAGCTTTCTTT	CASSQRQGASMNTEAFF
-	15	TRBV10-2	-	TRBJ2-1	TGCGCCAGCAGTGAATTGGGTAGCGCCTACAATGAGCAGTTCTTC	CASSELGSAYNEQFF
-	13	TRBV7-2	-	TRBJ1-2	TGTGCCAGCAGCAAAAGACAGGCTCCAAGCTACACCTTC	CASSKRQAPSYTF
TRBD2	16	TRBV5-1	-	TRBJ2-2	TGCGCCAGCAGCCCGGGACTAGCGGGGATCACCGGGGAGCTGTTTTTT	CASSPGLAGITGELFF
TRBD1	12	TRBV2	-	TRBJ2-3	TGTGCCAGCGACAGGGGGACAGATACGCAGTATTTT	CASDRGTDTQYF
TRBD2	15	TRBV23-1	-	TRBJ2-3	TGCGCCAGCATTAGGGGACTAGGGGGGTTGGATACGCAGTATTTT	CASIRGLGGLDTQYF
-	13	TRBV30	-	TRBJ2-5	TGTGCCTGGAGGAGACAACAGCAAGAGACCCAGTACTTC	CAWRRQQQETQYF
TRBD2	16	TRBV6-1	-	TRBJ2-1	TGTGCCAGCAGTGGGACTAGCGGGCGCCCCTACAATGAGCAGTTCTTC	CASSGTSGRPYNEQFF
TRBD2	13	TRBV6-5	once	TRBJ2-1	TGTGCCAGCAGTTACGGACCGGGACTAAGGCAGTTCTTC	CASSYGPGLRQFF
TRBD2	14	TRBV29-1	-	TRBJ2-1	TGCAGCGCGGTACGGACTAGCGGGAGCAATGAGCAGTTCTTC	CSAVRTSGSNEQFF
-	13	TRBV10-3	-	TRBJ2-2	TGTGCCATCAGATTGGTAACAGGAGGGGAGCTGTTTTTT	CAIRLVTGGELFF
TRBD2	19	TRBV4-3	-	TRBJ2-2	TGCGCCAGCAGCCTCAAATCCCCGGGACTAGCGGGAGGGACCGGGGAGCTGTTTTTT	CASSLKSPGLAGGTGELFF
TRBD1	15	TRBV29-1	-	TRBJ1-3	TGCAGCGCCGCGACAGGGTCCTTCGCTGGAAACACCATATATTTT	CSAATGSFAGNTIYF
-	16	TRBV5-4	-	TRBJ2-2	TGTGCCAGCAGTTTGGGTTCGACTAGTCGTGCCGGGGAGCTGTTTTTT	CASSLGSTSRAGELFF
TRBD1	14	TRBV10-2	-	TRBJ2-5	TGCGCCAGCAGTGAGTACAGGGGGCGAGAGACCCAGTACTTC	CASSEYRGRETQYF
TRBD1	15	TRBV5-8	-	TRBJ2-5	TGTGCCAGCAGCTCCGGACAGGGGAGGCAAGAGACCCAGTACTTC	CASSSGQGRQETQYF
TRBD1	15	TRBV7-2	-	TRBJ2-1	TGTGCCAGCAGCCCCTGGGACAGGGGGGGCAATGAGCAGTTCTTC	CASSPWDRGGNEQFF
TRBD2	14	TRBV6-6	few	TRBJ2-1	TGTGCCAGCAGCGCCCCGGGGGGAGGGGATGAGCAGTTCTTC	CASSAPGGGDEQFF
TRBD1	17	TRBV7-9	-	TRBJ1-1	TGTGCCAGCAGCTTAGCAAGAGGTAACAGGGGGAACACTGAAGCTTTCTTT	CASSLARGNRGNTEAFF
-	15	TRBV24-1	-	TRBJ2-5	TGTGCCACCAGTGATTCGCAGGGAATCAGAGAGACCCAGTACTTC	CATSDSQGIRETQYF
TRBD2	15	TRBV10-3	-	TRBJ2-1	TGTGCCATCACCCCCGGACTAGCGGGATTAGATGAGCAGTTCTTC	CAITPGLAGLDEQFF
-	14	TRBV3-1/TRBV3-2	-	TRBJ2-2	TGTGCCAGCACCCTAACAGGCGACACCGGGGAGCTGTTTTTT	CASTLTGDTGELFF
TRBD1	15	TRBV7-2	-	TRBJ2-1	TGTGCCAGCACCGCAAGGGGGCCTGGCGACAATGAGCAGTTCTTC	CASTARGPGDNEQFF
TRBD1	15	TRBV27	-	TRBJ1-2	TGTGCCAGCAGTCCATACAGGGGGCCGAACTATGGCTACACCTTC	CASSPYRGPNYGYTF
-	14	TRBV10-1	-	TRBJ2-1	TGCGCCAGCAGTGAGTCGGGCCGAGCCAATGAGCAGTTCTTC	CASSESGRANEQFF
TRBD2	17	TRBV11-2	-	TRBJ2-7	TGTGCCAGCAGCTTAACCGGGACTAGCGGGAGAAGAGGCGAGCAGTACTTC	CASSLTGTSGRRGEQYF
TRBD2	15	TRBV5-4	-	TRBJ2-3	TGTGCCAGCAGCCTCGGGGTAGCGGGTGGGGATACGCAGTATTTT	CASSLGVAGGDTQYF
-	15	TRBV27	-	TRBJ1-6	TGTGCCAGCAGTTTATCTAGTACCCTGAGGTCACCCCTCCACTTT	CASSLSSTLRSPLHF